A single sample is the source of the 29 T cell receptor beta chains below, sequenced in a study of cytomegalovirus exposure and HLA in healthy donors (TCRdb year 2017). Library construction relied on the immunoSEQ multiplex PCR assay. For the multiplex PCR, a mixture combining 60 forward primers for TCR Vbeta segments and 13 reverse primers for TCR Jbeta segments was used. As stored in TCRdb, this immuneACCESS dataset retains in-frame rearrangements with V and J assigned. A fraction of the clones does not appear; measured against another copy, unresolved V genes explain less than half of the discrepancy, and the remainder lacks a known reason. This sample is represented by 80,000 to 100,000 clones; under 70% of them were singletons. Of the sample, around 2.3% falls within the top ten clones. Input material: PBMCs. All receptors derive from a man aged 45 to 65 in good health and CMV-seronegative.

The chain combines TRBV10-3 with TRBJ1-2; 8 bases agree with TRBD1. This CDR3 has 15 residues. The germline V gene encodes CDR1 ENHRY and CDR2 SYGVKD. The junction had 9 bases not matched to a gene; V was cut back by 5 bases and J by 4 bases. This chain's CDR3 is CAISPSTGEGYGYTF. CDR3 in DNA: TGTGCCATCAGTCCATCGACAGGGGAGGGCTATGGCTACACCTTC.

The CDR3 nucleotides are TGTGCCAGCAGCTTGTCTGGGACACGGAATCAGCCCCAGCATTTT. This gives the protein CASSLSGTRNQPQHF. The rearrangement joins TRBV7-2 to TRBJ1-5; the D gene is possibly TRBD1 (6 bases). The CDR3 loop spans 15 amino acids. The V gene lost 3 bases and the J gene lost 4 bases, with 13 bases spanning the gap. Germline V gene sequence: CDR1 SGHTA, CDR2 FQGNSA.

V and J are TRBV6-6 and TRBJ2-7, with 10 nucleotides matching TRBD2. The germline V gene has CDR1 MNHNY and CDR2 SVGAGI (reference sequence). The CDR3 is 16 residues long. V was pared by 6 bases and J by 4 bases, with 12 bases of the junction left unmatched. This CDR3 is CASRTSYLAGEYEQYF. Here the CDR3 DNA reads TGTGCCAGCAGGACTTCCTACCTAGCGGGAGAATACGAGCAGTACTTC.

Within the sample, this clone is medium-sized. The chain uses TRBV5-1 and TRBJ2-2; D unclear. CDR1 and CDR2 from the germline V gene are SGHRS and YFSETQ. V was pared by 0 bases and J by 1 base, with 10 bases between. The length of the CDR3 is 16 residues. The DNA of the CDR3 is TGCGCCAGCAGCTTGGGGGTGCAGGTGAACACCGGGGAGCTGTTTTTT. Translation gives CASSLGVQVNTGELFF.

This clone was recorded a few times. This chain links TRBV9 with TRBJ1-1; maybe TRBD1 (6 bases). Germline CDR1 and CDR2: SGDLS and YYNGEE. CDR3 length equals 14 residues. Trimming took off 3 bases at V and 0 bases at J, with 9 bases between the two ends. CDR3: CASSARGLNTEAFF. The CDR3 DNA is TGTGCCAGCAGCGCGCGGGGGCTGAACACTGAAGCTTTCTTT.

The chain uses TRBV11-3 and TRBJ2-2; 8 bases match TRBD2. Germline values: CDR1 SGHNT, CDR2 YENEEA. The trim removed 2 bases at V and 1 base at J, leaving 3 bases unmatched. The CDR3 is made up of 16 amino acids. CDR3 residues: CASSLRLAGNTGELFF. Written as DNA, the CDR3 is TGTGCCAGCAGCTTACGTCTAGCGGGGAACACCGGGGAGCTGTTTTTT.

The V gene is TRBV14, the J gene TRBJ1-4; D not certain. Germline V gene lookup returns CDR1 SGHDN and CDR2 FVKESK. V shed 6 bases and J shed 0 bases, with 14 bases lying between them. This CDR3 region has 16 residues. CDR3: CASSRSSLATNEKLFF. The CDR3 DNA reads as TGTGCCAGCAGTAGGTCATCTCTAGCAACTAATGAAAAACTGTTTTTT.

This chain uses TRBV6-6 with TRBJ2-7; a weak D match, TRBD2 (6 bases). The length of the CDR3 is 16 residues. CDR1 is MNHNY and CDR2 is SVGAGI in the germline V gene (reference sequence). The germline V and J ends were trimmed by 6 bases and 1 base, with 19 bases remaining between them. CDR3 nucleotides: TGTGCCAGCAGCCGTGATCAGGGACTTGGTTCCTACGAGCAGTACTTC. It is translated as CASSRDQGLGSYEQYF.

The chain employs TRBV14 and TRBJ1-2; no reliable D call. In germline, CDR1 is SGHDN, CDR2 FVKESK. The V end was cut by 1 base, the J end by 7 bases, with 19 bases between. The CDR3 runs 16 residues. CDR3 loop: CASSQGASGVVGGYTF. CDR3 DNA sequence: TGTGCCAGCAGCCAAGGCGCCAGCGGGGTCGTCGGTGGCTACACCTTC. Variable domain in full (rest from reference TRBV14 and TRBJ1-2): EAGVTQFPSHSVIEKGQTVTLRCDPISGHDNLYWYRRVMGKEIKFLLHFVKESKQDESGMPNNRFLAERTGGTYSTLKVQPAELEDSGVYFCASSQGASGVVGGYTFGSGTRLTVV.

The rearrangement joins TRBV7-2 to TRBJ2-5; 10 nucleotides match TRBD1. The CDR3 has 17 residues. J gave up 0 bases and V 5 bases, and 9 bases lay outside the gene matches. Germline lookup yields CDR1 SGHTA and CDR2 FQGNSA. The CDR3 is CASSLDRGRLYQETQYF. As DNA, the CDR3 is TGTGCCAGCAGCCTCGACAGGGGGCGATTGTACCAAGAGACCCAGTACTTC. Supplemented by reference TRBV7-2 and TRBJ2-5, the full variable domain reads GAGVSQSPSNKVTEKGKDVELRCDPISGHTALYWYRQSLGQGLEFLIYFQGNSAPDKSGLPSDRFSAERTGGSVSTLTIQRTQQEDSAVYLCASSLDRGRLYQETQYFGPGTRLLVL.

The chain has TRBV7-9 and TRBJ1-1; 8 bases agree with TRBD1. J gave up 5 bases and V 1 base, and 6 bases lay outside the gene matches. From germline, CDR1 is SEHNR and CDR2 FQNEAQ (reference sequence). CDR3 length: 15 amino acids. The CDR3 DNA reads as TGTGCCAGCAGCTTAGTCGGTACAGGGGGAACTGAAGCTTTCTTT. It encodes CASSLVGTGGTEAFF. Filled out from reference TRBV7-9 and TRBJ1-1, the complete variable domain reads DTGVSQNPRHKITKRGQNVTFRCDPISEHNRLYWYRQTLGQGPEFLTYFQNEAQLEKSRLLSDRFSAERPKGSFSTLEIQRTEQGDSAMYLCASSLVGTGGTEAFFGQGTRLTVV.

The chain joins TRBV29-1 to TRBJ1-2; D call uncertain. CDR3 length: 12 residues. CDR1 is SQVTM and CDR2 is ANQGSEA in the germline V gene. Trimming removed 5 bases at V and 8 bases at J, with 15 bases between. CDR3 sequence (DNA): TGCAGCGTTCTAGGCACGGCGGAAGGCTACACCTTC. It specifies CSVLGTAEGYTF.

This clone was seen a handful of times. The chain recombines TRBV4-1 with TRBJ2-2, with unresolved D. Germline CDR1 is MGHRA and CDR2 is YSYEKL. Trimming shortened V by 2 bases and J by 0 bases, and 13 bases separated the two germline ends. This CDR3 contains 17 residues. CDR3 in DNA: TGCGCCAGCAGCCAACCGTTTTCTTTTGCGAACACCGGGGAGCTGTTTTTT. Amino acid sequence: CASSQPFSFANTGELFF.

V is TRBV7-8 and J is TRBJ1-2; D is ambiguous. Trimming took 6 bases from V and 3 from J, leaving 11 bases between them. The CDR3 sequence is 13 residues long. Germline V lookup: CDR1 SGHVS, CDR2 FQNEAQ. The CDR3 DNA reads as TGTGCCAGCAGTCTCACGGTAGACTATGGCTACACCTTC. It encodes CASSLTVDYGYTF.

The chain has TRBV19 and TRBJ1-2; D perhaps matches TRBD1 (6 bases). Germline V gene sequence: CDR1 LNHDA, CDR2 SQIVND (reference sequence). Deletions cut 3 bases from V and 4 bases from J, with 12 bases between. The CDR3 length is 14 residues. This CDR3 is CASSITGQVYGYTF. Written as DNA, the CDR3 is TGTGCCAGTAGTATCACAGGGCAGGTCTATGGCTACACCTTC.

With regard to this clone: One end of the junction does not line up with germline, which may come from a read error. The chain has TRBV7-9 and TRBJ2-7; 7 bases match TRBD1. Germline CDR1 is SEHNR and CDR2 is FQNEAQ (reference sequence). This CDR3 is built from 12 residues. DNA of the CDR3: TGTTCCAGCAGTCATACAGGGGACGAGCAGTACTTC. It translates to CSSSHTGDEQYF.

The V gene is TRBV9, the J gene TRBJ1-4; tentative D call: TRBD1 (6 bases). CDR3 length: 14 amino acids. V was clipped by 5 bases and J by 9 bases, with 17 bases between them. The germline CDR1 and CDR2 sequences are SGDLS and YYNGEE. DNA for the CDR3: TGTGCCAGCAGTACCATGGGGGGGGCACAAAAACTGTTTTTT. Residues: CASSTMGGAQKLFF.

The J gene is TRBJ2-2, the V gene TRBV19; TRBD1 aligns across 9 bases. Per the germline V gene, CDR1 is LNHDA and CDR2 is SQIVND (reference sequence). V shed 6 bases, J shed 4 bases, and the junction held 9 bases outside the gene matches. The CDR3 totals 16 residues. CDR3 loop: CASRKTLGQGTGELFF. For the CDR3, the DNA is TGTGCCAGTAGAAAGACCCTGGGACAGGGCACCGGGGAGCTGTTTTTT.

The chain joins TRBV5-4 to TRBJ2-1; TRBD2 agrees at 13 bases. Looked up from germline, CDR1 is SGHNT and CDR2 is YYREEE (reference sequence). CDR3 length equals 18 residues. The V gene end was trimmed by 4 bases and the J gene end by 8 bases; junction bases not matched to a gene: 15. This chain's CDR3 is CASSTKGPLAGGPHEQFF. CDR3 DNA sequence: TGTGCCAGCAGCACTAAGGGCCCACTAGCGGGGGGGCCCCATGAGCAGTTCTTC.

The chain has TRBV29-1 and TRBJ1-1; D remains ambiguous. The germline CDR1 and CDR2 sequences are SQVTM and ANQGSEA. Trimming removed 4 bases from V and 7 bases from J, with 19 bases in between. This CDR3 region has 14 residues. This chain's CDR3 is CSVGGRFTRGEAFF. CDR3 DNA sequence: TGCAGCGTTGGAGGGAGATTCACCCGGGGTGAAGCTTTCTTT.

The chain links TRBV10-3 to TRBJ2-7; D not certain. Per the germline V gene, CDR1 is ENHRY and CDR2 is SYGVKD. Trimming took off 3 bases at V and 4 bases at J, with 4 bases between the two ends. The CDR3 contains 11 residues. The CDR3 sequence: CAISDRYEQYF. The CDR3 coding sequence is TGTGCCATCAGTGACAGATACGAGCAGTACTTC.

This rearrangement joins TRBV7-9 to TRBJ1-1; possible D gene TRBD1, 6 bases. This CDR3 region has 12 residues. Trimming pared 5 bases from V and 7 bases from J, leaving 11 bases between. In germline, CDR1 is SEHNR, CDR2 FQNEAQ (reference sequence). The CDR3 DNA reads TGTGCCAGCAGCCCGACAGGAATTGAAGCTTTCTTT. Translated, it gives CASSPTGIEAFF.

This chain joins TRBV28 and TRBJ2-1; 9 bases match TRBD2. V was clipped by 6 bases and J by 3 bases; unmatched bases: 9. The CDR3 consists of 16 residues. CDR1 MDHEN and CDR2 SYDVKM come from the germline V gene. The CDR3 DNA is TGTGCCAGCAGAGCCACTAGACTAGCGGTCTACAATGAGCAGTTCTTC. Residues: CASRATRLAVYNEQFF.

Written as DNA, the CDR3 is TGTGCCAGCAGCCGCGACAGGGCAGGCCAGCCCCAGCATTTT. Translation gives CASSRDRAGQPQHF. The genes are TRBV6-5 and TRBJ1-5; 7 nucleotides match TRBD1. Trimming cost V 6 bases and J 7 bases; bases outside gene matches: 9. The germline V gene has CDR1 MNHEY and CDR2 SVGAGI. The CDR3 is 14 amino acids.

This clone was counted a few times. For the CDR3, the DNA is TGTGCCAGCAGTCCCCCCAATACTAGACCTGAGCAGTTCTTC. This translates into CASSPPNTRPEQFF. This chain joins TRBV6-6 and TRBJ2-1, with a possible D match to TRBD2 (5 bases). Per the germline V gene, CDR1 is MNHNY and CDR2 is SVGAGI (reference sequence). The CDR3 runs to 14 residues. Trimming left V 5 bases short and J 9 bases short, with 17 bases between.

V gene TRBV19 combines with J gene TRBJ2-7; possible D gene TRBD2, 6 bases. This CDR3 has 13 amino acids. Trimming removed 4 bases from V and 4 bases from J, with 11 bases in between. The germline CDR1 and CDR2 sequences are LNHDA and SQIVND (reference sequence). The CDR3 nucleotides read TGTGCCAGTAGTAGGGATAGCGGTTACGAGCAGTACTTC. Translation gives CASSRDSGYEQYF.

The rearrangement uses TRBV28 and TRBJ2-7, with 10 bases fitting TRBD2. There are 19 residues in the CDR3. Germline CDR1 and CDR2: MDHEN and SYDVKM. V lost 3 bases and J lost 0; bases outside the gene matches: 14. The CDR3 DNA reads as TGTGCCAGCAGTTTTATGCTAGCGGGAGTATCTCCTCCCTCCTACGAGCAGTACTTC. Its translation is CASSFMLAGVSPPSYEQYF.

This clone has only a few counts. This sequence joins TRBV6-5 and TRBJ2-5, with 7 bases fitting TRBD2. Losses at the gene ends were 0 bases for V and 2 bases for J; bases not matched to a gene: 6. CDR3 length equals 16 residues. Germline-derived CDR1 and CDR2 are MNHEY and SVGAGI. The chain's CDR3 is CASSYSSGAPQETQYF. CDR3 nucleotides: TGTGCCAGCAGTTACTCGAGCGGGGCCCCGCAAGAGACCCAGTACTTC.

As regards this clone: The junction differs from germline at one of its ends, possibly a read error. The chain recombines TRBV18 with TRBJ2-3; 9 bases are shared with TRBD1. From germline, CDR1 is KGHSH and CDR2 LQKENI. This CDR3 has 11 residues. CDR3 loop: CASSPGQGFNF. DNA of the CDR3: TGTGCCAGCTCCCCGGGACAGGGTTTCAATTTT.